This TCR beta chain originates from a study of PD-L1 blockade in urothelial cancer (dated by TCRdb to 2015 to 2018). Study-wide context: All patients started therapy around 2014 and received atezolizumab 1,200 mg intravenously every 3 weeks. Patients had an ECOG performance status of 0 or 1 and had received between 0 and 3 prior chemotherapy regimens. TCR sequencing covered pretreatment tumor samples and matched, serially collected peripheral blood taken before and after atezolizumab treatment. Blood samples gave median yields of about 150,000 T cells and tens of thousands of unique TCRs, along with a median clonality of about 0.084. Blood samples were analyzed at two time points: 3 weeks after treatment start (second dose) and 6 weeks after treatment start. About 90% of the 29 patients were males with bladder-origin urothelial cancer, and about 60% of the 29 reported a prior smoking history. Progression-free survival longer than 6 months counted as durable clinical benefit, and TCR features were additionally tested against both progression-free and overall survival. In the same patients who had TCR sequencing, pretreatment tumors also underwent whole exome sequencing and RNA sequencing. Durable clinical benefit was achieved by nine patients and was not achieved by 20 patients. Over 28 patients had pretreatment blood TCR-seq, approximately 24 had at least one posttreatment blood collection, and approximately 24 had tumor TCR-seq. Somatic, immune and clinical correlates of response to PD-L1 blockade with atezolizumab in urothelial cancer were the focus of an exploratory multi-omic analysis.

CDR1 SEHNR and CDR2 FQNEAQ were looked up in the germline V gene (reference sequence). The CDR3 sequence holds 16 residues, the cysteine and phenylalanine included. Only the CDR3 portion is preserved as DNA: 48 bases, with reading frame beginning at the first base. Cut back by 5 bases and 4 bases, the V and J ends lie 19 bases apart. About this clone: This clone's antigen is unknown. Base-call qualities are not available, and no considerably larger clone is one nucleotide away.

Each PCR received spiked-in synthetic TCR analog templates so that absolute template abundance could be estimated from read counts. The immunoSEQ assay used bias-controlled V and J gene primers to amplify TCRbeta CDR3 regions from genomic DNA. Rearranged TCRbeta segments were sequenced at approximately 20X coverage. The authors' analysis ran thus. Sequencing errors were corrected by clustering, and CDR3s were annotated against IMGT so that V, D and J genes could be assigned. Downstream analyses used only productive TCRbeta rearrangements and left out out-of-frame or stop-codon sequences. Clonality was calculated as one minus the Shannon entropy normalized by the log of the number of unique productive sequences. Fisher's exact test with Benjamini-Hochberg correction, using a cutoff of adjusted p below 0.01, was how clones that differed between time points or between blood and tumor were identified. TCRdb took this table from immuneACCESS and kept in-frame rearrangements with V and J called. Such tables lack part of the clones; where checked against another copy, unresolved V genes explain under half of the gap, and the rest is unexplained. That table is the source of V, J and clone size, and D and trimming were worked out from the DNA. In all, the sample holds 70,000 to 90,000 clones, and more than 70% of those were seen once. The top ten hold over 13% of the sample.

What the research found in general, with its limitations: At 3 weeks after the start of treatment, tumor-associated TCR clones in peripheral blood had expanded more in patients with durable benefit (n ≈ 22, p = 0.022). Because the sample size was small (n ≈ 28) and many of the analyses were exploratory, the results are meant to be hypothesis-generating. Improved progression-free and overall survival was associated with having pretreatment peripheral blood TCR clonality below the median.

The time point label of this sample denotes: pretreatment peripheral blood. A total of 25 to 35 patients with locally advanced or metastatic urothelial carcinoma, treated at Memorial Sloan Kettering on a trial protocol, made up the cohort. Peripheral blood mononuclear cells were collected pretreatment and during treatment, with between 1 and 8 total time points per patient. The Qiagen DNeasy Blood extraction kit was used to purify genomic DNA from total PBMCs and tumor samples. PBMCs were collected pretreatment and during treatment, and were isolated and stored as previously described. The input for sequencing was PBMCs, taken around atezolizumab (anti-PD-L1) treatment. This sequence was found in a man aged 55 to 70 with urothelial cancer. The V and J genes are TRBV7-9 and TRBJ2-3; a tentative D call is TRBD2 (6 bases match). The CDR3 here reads CASSPRGMSTADTQYF. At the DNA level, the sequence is TGTGCCAGCAGCCCCCGCGGGATGTCAACGGCAGATACGCAGTATTTT.